Listed here is a single T cell receptor beta chain. Germline V lookup: CDR1 MGHRA, CDR2 YSYEKL. Trimming at V came to 3 bases and at J to 2 bases, leaving 9 bases not matched to a gene. The CDR3 is made up of 17 amino acids. Original analysis: Amplification from reference gene primers served as the basis for estimated nucleated cell counts. Data came from immunoSEQ multiplex PCR; TCRdb stores just in-frame clones and leaves some out. The V and J calls and clone size come from that table; D and trimming were worked out from the DNA. The repertoire holds fewer than 250,000 clones, with approximately 86% as singletons. These data are taken from a study of blood T cell repertoires in COVID-19. Across the whole study: Italy, Spain and the United States were the sources of the convalescent and acute COVID-19 samples. PBMCs, B-cell-depleted T cells, or T cells were the source of the cDNA or gDNA that made up the material.

The sample comprised peripheral blood. This TCR derives from a man aged 55 to 69 with acute or convalescent COVID-19. V usage is TRBV4-1 and J usage is TRBJ1-5; 8 bases are shared with TRBD1. Here the CDR3 reads CASSQGTGGIGNQPQHF. CDR3 nucleotides: TGCGCCAGCAGCCAGGGGACAGGCGGGATAGGCAATCAGCCCCAGCATTTT.